A selection of T cell receptor beta chains follows, all from one sample in a study of T cells after somatic rescue of genetic block. Assay: immunoSEQ multiplex PCR; the TCRdb copy retains only in-frame clones and omits some. The sample has fewer than 15,000 clones; roughly two thirds are singletons. Sequenced sample: peripheral blood mononuclear cells (PBMCs). The receptors were sampled from a boy between 5 and 17 years old. CDR3s include the opening cysteine and the closing phenylalanine or tryptophan. D genes are given only for firm matches. The size entry is marked missing in some rows and otherwise reads once, few, many or a size class.

d_gene: .
j_gene: TRBJ2-1
v_gene: TRBV7-8
abundance: .
CDR3nt: TGTGCCAGCAGCCCAACCCCCGGGACTCACAACACGCATGAGCAGTTCTTC
CDR3aa: CASSPTPGTHNTHEQFF

d_gene: .
j_gene: TRBJ1-2
v_gene: TRBV5-8
abundance: .
CDR3nt: TGTGCCAGCAGCCTCGGGACTCGAGGCTACACCTTC
CDR3aa: CASSLGTRGYTF

d_gene: .
j_gene: TRBJ2-7
v_gene: TRBV29-1
abundance: .
CDR3nt: TGCAGCGTTGAGATGGTAGGGGGGGAGTACTTC
CDR3aa: CSVEMVGGEYF

d_gene: TRBD1
j_gene: TRBJ1-6
v_gene: TRBV12-5
abundance: few
CDR3nt: TGTGCTAGTGGTGCGGGGACAGGGGCCCCCTCCTATAATTCACCCCTCCACTTT
CDR3aa: CASGAGTGAPSYNSPLHF

d_gene: .
j_gene: TRBJ2-5
v_gene: TRBV6-1
abundance: .
CDR3nt: TGTGCCAGCAGGAGGGTCGGGGAGACCCAGTACTTC
CDR3aa: CASRRVGETQYF

d_gene: .
j_gene: TRBJ1-1
v_gene: TRBV30
abundance: medium-sized
CDR3nt: TGTGCCTGGAGTCTCCACACTGAAGCTTTCTTT
CDR3aa: CAWSLHTEAFF

d_gene: TRBD2
j_gene: TRBJ2-5
v_gene: TRBV30
abundance: .
CDR3nt: TGTGCCTGGACTGGCGGGGGAGGGCCCGCCTACGGTGGGACCCAGTACTTC
CDR3aa: CAWTGGGGPAYGGTQYF

d_gene: .
j_gene: TRBJ1-5
v_gene: TRBV6-1
abundance: .
CDR3nt: TGTGCCAGCAGTGAAGAACAGGTCCCAAGGAGCAATCAGCCCCAGCATTTT
CDR3aa: CASSEEQVPRSNQPQHF

d_gene: TRBD1
j_gene: TRBJ2-7
v_gene: TRBV5-1
abundance: .
CDR3nt: TGCGCCAGCAGCTTTTCGGACAGGACCTACGAGCAGTACTTC
CDR3aa: CASSFSDRTYEQYF

d_gene: .
j_gene: TRBJ1-2
v_gene: TRBV7-9
abundance: .
CDR3nt: TGTGCCAGCAGCTTAACGGGGTTTAATAGGGGCTACACCTTC
CDR3aa: CASSLTGFNRGYTF

d_gene: .
j_gene: TRBJ2-1
v_gene: TRBV6-1
abundance: .
CDR3nt: TGTGCCAGCAGTGAGCTAGGTCTCTACTACAATGAGCAGTTCTTC
CDR3aa: CASSELGLYYNEQFF

d_gene: TRBD2
j_gene: TRBJ2-1
v_gene: TRBV18
abundance: once
CDR3nt: TGTGCCAGCTCACCGACCGGGACTAGCGCTTACAATGAGCAGTTCTTC
CDR3aa: CASSPTGTSAYNEQFF

d_gene: .
j_gene: TRBJ2-4
v_gene: TRBV5-4
abundance: .
CDR3nt: TGTGCCAGCAGCTCCCCGACGGCAGGGCCCAAAAACATTCAGTACTTC
CDR3aa: CASSSPTAGPKNIQYF

d_gene: TRBD1
j_gene: TRBJ1-1
v_gene: TRBV7-8
abundance: .
CDR3nt: TGTGCCAGCAGCTTGGGACAGCAAGCTTTCTTT
CDR3aa: CASSLGQQAFF

d_gene: .
j_gene: TRBJ2-7
v_gene: TRBV7-9
abundance: .
CDR3nt: TGTGCCAGCAGCTTAGATGTGGGTAACGAGCAGTACTTC
CDR3aa: CASSLDVGNEQYF

d_gene: .
j_gene: TRBJ2-5
v_gene: TRBV21-1
abundance: .
CDR3nt: TGTGCCAGCAGCAAAGGGGCTTCCCAAGAGACCCAGTACTTC
CDR3aa: CASSKGASQETQYF

d_gene: TRBD2
j_gene: TRBJ2-7
v_gene: TRBV7-2
abundance: .
CDR3nt: TGTGCCAGCAGCTTAGGGGGACTAGCGGCGACTTCCTACGAGCAGTACTTC
CDR3aa: CASSLGGLAATSYEQYF

d_gene: TRBD1
j_gene: TRBJ2-7
v_gene: TRBV5-6
abundance: .
CDR3nt: TGTGCCAGCAGCTTTGGGACAGGGGCCTACGAGCAGTACTTC
CDR3aa: CASSFGTGAYEQYF

d_gene: .
j_gene: TRBJ1-5
v_gene: TRBV4-2
abundance: .
CDR3nt: TGTGCCAGCAGCCAAGGAGAGGCCGACAGCAATCAGCCCCAGCATTTT
CDR3aa: CASSQGEADSNQPQHF

d_gene: .
j_gene: TRBJ2-3
v_gene: TRBV11-3
abundance: .
CDR3nt: TGTGCCAGCAGCTTAAGTGGGGGGCGCACAGATACGCAGTATTTT
CDR3aa: CASSLSGGRTDTQYF

d_gene: .
j_gene: TRBJ1-2
v_gene: TRBV6-5
abundance: .
CDR3nt: TGTGCCAGCAGTTCCCCAGGGACCTATGGCTACACCTTC
CDR3aa: CASSSPGTYGYTF

d_gene: .
j_gene: TRBJ2-7
v_gene: TRBV2
abundance: .
CDR3nt: TGTGCCAGCAGTGGGGCGTTGGAGGGGCCTTCCTACGAGCAGTACTTC
CDR3aa: CASSGALEGPSYEQYF

d_gene: .
j_gene: TRBJ2-6
v_gene: TRBV13
abundance: few
CDR3nt: TGTGCCAGCAGCCTACAGGTGGGAAGCTCTGGGGCCAACGTCCTGACTTTC
CDR3aa: CASSLQVGSSGANVLTF